This is a list of T cell receptor beta chains from one sample in a study of T cells after yellow fever vaccination. TCRdb re-called the 5' RACE reads with MiXCR, one entry per CDR3 protein. The top ten clones hold about a sixth of a sample with fewer than 350,000 distinct CDR3 sequences, 8.7% of them seen once. Sequencing was performed on PBMCs, taken on the day of the first yellow fever vaccination. Receptor source: a man between 18 and 29 years old who received the YFV17D yellow fever vaccine. Each CDR3 is given with its conserved first and last residue. D genes are given only for firm matches. The size entry is marked missing in some rows and otherwise reads once, few, many or a size class.

J: TRBJ2-3
D: TRBD1
size: many
V: TRBV7-8
DNA: TGTGCCAGCAGCTTATCAACAGGGGCAGATACGCAGTATTTT
CDR3: CASSLSTGADTQYF

J: TRBJ2-7
D: -
size: few
V: TRBV27
DNA: TGTGCCAGCAGTTTATGGGCTAGCTCCAGCTCCTACGAGCAGTACTTC
CDR3: CASSLWASSSSYEQYF

J: TRBJ2-5
D: -
size: many
V: TRBV6-6
DNA: TGTGCCAGCAGTTATGGCCGGGAAGAGACCCAGTACTTC
CDR3: CASSYGREETQYF

J: TRBJ2-7
D: -
size: many
V: TRBV20-1
DNA: TGCAGTGCTAGTACAGGTAGCTCCTACGAGCAGTACTTC
CDR3: CSASTGSSYEQYF

J: TRBJ2-2
D: -
size: many
V: TRBV5-8
DNA: TGTGCCAGCAGCCGAAGGCCTGGGGAGCTGTTTTTT
CDR3: CASSRRPGELFF

J: TRBJ2-7
D: TRBD1
size: -
V: TRBV6-2/TRBV6-3
DNA: TGTGCCAGCAGTTACCCCCGGACAGGGATCGACGAGCAGTACTTC
CDR3: CASSYPRTGIDEQYF

J: TRBJ2-2
D: -
size: few
V: TRBV24-1
DNA: TGTGCCACCAGTGATTCATGGCTCCCCGGGGAGCTGTTTTTT
CDR3: CATSDSWLPGELFF

J: TRBJ2-1
D: TRBD2
size: many
V: TRBV4-1
DNA: TGCGCCAGCAGCCACGCAGGGACTAGCGGGGGGGGTTACAATGAGCAGTTCTTC
CDR3: CASSHAGTSGGGYNEQFF

J: TRBJ1-2
D: TRBD1
size: -
V: TRBV24-1
DNA: TGTGCCACCAGTGATTCCGGGACAGGGGCATCGCCTAGGGTTGCTGGCTACACCTTC
CDR3: CATSDSGTGASPRVAGYTF

J: TRBJ2-5
D: TRBD2
size: -
V: TRBV20-1
DNA: TGCAGTGCCCCGCACCCCGCGGGACTAGCGGGGGCAGAGACCCAGTACTTC
CDR3: CSAPHPAGLAGAETQYF

J: TRBJ1-1
D: TRBD1
size: few
V: TRBV2
DNA: TGTGCCAGCAGTGAAAGCAGCCCAGGGGGCACTGAAGCTTTCTTT
CDR3: CASSESSPGGTEAFF

J: TRBJ2-2
D: -
size: few
V: TRBV5-1
DNA: TGCGCCAGCAGCGCTGGACTGGGCCTGACCGGGGAGCTGTTTTTT
CDR3: CASSAGLGLTGELFF

J: TRBJ2-4
D: -
size: many
V: TRBV9
DNA: TGTGCCAGCAGCGTAGAGGGCAGGGCGATTCAGTACTTC
CDR3: CASSVEGRAIQYF

J: TRBJ1-2
D: -
size: many
V: TRBV7-9
DNA: TGTGCCAGCAGCCCCCCGGGGGCAGGTCGAGGCTATGGCTACACCTTC
CDR3: CASSPPGAGRGYGYTF

J: TRBJ2-1
D: TRBD2
size: few
V: TRBV12-3/TRBV12-4
DNA: TGTGCCAGCAGTCCCGACCGACGATTACTAGCGGGGAATTACAATGAGCAGTTCTTC
CDR3: CASSPDRRLLAGNYNEQFF